The rows below give T cell receptor beta chains drawn from one sample of a study of blood T cell repertoires in COVID-19. Method: immunoSEQ multiplex PCR; TCRdb's copy keeps in-frame clones and lacks some. This sample has 100,000 or so clones, with approximately 80% found just once. The specimen was peripheral blood. The receptors shown here come from an elderly woman with acute or convalescent COVID-19. CDR3s include the opening cysteine and the closing phenylalanine or tryptophan. Fields, in order: clone size, D gene, V gene, J gene, CDR3 protein, CDR3 DNA. D genes are given only for firm matches. The size of a clone is reported for some rows only, either as once, few or many, or as a class for expanded clones.

clone_size: NA
d_call: TRBD1
v_call: TRBV24-1
j_call: TRBJ2-5
cdr3_aa: CATSVGGQDGETQYF
cdr3_nt: TGTGCCACCAGTGTTGGGGGACAGGACGGGGAGACCCAGTACTTC

clone_size: NA
d_call: TRBD1
v_call: TRBV5-1
j_call: TRBJ1-4
cdr3_aa: CASSIGQGGNEKLFF
cdr3_nt: TGCGCCAGCAGCATCGGACAGGGGGGCAATGAAAAACTGTTTTTT

clone_size: NA
d_call: NA
v_call: TRBV29-1
j_call: TRBJ2-3
cdr3_aa: CSAWSSTDTQYF
cdr3_nt: TGCAGCGCTTGGAGTAGCACAGATACGCAGTATTTT

clone_size: NA
d_call: NA
v_call: TRBV21-1
j_call: TRBJ2-2
cdr3_aa: CASSKCLAGEAGELFF
cdr3_nt: TGTGCCAGCAGCAAATGTCTAGCGGGAGAGGCCGGGGAGCTGTTTTTT

clone_size: NA
d_call: NA
v_call: TRBV6-5
j_call: TRBJ1-2
cdr3_aa: CASSRFGLNYGYTF
cdr3_nt: TGTGCCAGCAGTCGCTTCGGACTGAACTATGGCTACACCTTC

clone_size: NA
d_call: NA
v_call: TRBV19
j_call: TRBJ1-6
cdr3_aa: CASTDQTVYNSPLHF
cdr3_nt: TGTGCCAGTACTGACCAAACAGTCTATAATTCACCCCTCCACTTT

clone_size: once
d_call: NA
v_call: TRBV24-1
j_call: TRBJ2-1
cdr3_aa: CATSGPWPPGDEQFF
cdr3_nt: TGTGCCACCAGTGGTCCGTGGCCTCCCGGGGATGAGCAGTTCTTC

clone_size: NA
d_call: NA
v_call: TRBV6-5
j_call: TRBJ2-1
cdr3_aa: CASNRVTATDNEQFF
cdr3_nt: TGTGCCAGCAACCGCGTTACCGCTACCGACAATGAGCAGTTCTTC

clone_size: NA
d_call: NA
v_call: TRBV20-1
j_call: TRBJ2-4
cdr3_aa: CSASGGVDIQYF
cdr3_nt: TGCAGTGCTAGTGGCGGGGTTGACATTCAGTACTTC

clone_size: NA
d_call: NA
v_call: TRBV15
j_call: TRBJ2-4
cdr3_aa: CATRLGLVAGQNIQYF
cdr3_nt: TGTGCCACCAGACTAGGCTTGGTTGCGGGCCAAAACATTCAGTACTTC